In this sample, the clone carrying this TCR beta chain turned up a few times. This sample was taken from a study of beta chain features in type 1 diabetes. Trimming took off 0 bases at V and 7 bases at J, with 9 bases between the two ends. The length of the CDR3 is 14 residues. Looked up from germline, CDR1 is LGHNA and CDR2 is YSLEER. Expressed TCRB transcripts were sequenced because the isolated RNA had all been reverse transcribed beforehand. TCRdb's copy holds only in-frame clones and misses some; the assay was immunoSEQ multiplex PCR. This sample has about 150,000 clones; 11% occur once, and the top ten carry roughly 2%.

The sample comprised central memory CD4+ T cells from blood. This rearrangement joins TRBV4-3 to TRBJ2-2; D not certain. The clonotype was recovered from a young man in good health. The CDR3 bases are TGCGCCAGCAGCCAAGATTTCGGCGACGGGGAGCTGTTTTTT. This encodes CASSQDFGDGELFF.